This record concerns one TCR beta chain sequence. What it binds is unknown. TCRdb's copy holds only in-frame clones and misses some; the assay was immunoSEQ multiplex PCR. The data show some 130,000 clones, with 84% seen just once and around 1.4% held by the top ten. This sample was taken from a study of cytomegalovirus exposure and HLA in healthy donors. It was the approximately 120-subject validation cohort, separate from the roughly 700-subject first cohort, to which the donors belonged. V was clipped by 1 base and J by 3 bases, with 15 bases between them. Germline V gives CDR1 LNHDA, CDR2 SQIVND (reference sequence). The CDR3 extends over 16 amino acids. Broader study findings: Diagnosis of cytomegalovirus status made by the classifier reportedly showed high specificity and sensitivity.

This receptor was identified in a woman in her 30s in good health and CMV-seronegative. The genes are TRBV19 and TRBJ1-2; a weak D match, TRBD1 (5 bases). The specimen was PBMCs. The chain's CDR3 is CASSIGGAELYYGYTF. The CDR3 coding sequence is TGTGCCAGTAGTATAGGCGGGGCAGAACTCTACTATGGCTACACCTTC.